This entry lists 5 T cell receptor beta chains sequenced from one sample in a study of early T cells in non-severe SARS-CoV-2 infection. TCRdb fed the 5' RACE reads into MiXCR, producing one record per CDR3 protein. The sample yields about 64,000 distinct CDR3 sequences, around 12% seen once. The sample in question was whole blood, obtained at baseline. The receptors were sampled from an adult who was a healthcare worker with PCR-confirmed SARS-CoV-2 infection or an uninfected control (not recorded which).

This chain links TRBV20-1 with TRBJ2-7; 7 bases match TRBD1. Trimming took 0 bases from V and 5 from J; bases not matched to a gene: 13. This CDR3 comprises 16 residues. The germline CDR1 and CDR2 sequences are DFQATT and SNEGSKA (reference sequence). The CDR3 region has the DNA TGCAGTGCTAGAGATCCCCGACAGGGAACTATGAACGAGCAGTACTTC. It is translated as CSARDPRQGTMNEQYF.

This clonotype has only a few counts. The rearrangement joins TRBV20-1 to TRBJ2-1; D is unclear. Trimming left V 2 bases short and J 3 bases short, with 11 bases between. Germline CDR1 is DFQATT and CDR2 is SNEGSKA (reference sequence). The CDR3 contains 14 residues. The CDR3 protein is CSARSRTDYNEQFF. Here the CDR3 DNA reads TGCAGTGCTAGATCTCGTACAGACTACAATGAGCAGTTCTTC.

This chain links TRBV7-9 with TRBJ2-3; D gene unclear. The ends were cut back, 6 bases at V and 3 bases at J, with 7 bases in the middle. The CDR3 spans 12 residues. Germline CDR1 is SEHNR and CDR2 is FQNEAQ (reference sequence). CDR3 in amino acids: CASRPRTDTQYF. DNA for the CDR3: TGTGCCAGCAGGCCCCGGACAGATACGCAGTATTTT.

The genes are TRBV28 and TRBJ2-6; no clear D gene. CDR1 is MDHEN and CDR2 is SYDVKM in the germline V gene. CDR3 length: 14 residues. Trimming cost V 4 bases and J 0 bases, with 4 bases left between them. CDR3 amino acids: CASSWYSGANVLTF. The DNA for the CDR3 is TGTGCCAGCAGTTGGTACTCTGGGGCCAACGTCCTGACTTTC.

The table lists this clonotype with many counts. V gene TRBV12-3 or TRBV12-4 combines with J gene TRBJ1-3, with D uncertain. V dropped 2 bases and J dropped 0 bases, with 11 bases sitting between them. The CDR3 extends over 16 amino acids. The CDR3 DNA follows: TGTGCCAGCAGTTTAACCCCGGCAGGCTCTGGAAACACCATATATTTT. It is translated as CASSLTPAGSGNTIYF.